The 6 T cell receptor beta chains below come from one sample, sequenced in a study of cytomegalovirus exposure and HLA in healthy donors. It was with 60 Vbeta and 13 Jbeta primers that the PCR ran. The repertoire was sequenced with immunoSEQ multiplex PCR; TCRdb's copy has only in-frame clones and lacks some. The table records about 120,000 clones, roughly four fifths of them present only once. The sample consisted of PBMCs. These receptors came from a woman between 25 and 40 years old in good health and CMV-seropositive.

This rearrangement joins TRBV11-2 to TRBJ2-1; 11 bases map to TRBD2. This CDR3 has 15 amino acids. The junction had 7 bases not matched to a gene; V was cut back by 3 bases and J by 9 bases. Germline CDR1 SGHAT, CDR2 FQNNGV. CDR3 residues: CASSFVAGGPGEQFF. CDR3 DNA sequence: TGTGCCAGCAGCTTTGTAGCGGGGGGGCCGGGTGAGCAGTTCTTC.

The chain carries TRBV4-2 and TRBJ2-3, with 9 bases lining up with TRBD2. The V and J ends lost 0 bases and 5 bases, in that order; junction bases with no gene match: 15. CDR1 and CDR2 (germline): LGHNA, YNFKEQ. CDR3 length: 19 residues. The CDR3 here is CASSQDLTRRGGRRDTQYF. CDR3 DNA sequence: TGTGCCAGCAGCCAAGATCTAACCCGGCGGGGGGGCCGGAGAGATACGCAGTATTTT.

This chain uses TRBV5-1 with TRBJ1-6; D call uncertain. The V and J ends lost 0 bases and 5 bases respectively, with 6 bases between them. The CDR3 length is 14 residues. The germline V gene has CDR1 SGHRS and CDR2 YFSETQ. In DNA, the CDR3 is TGCGCCAGCAGCTTGGGGCCAGATAATTCACCCCTCCACTTT. Residues: CASSLGPDNSPLHF.

This sequence joins TRBV28 and TRBJ1-2; D may be TRBD1 (6 bases). Germline CDR1 is MDHEN and CDR2 is SYDVKM. The V and J ends lost 3 bases and 0 bases respectively, with 8 bases between them. There are 14 residues in the CDR3. CDR3 region: CASSFGGTNYGYTF. Written as DNA, the CDR3 is TGTGCCAGCAGTTTTGGGGGCACTAACTATGGCTACACCTTC.

The CDR3, as DNA: TGTGCCAGCAGCTTTGGCCACGACTATGGCTACACCTTC. This gives the protein CASSFGHDYGYTF. This chain connects TRBV5-5 to TRBJ1-2; the D is unclear. The V end lost 2 bases, the J end lost 3 bases, and 8 bases lay between the germline ends. The CDR3 is 13 residues long. Germline V CDR1 and CDR2: SGHKS, YYEKEE (reference sequence).

This chain links TRBV30 with TRBJ2-7; D unresolved. V was clipped by 3 bases and J by 0 bases, with 15 bases between them. Germline values: CDR1 GTSNPN, CDR2 SVGIG (reference sequence). The CDR3 loop spans 15 amino acids. The CDR3 region has the DNA TGTGCCTGGAGACTCCCGACAAGGCTCTCCTACGAGCAGTACTTC. This translates into CAWRLPTRLSYEQYF.